The clone carrying this T cell receptor (beta chain) was detected ten times or more. Library construction for TCR beta used iRepertoire HTBI primers and Arm-PCR of CDR3 regions. TCRdb re-called the multiplex PCR reads through MiXCR, storing one row per CDR3 protein. The data show a few hundred thousand distinct CDR3 sequences, with more than 20% seen just once and 28% held by the top ten. Time point in this sample: persistent/refractory GD, antithyroid drugs over 5 years with positive TRAb. RNA extracted from PBMCs served as the sequencing template. These data belong to a study of regulatory T cells in long-lasting Graves disease. CDR3 length: 14 amino acids. V was shortened by 3 bases and J by 1 base, with 10 bases between the two germline ends. CDR1 is MDHEN, CDR2 SYDVKM, per germline.

Sequencing used peripheral blood mononuclear cells (PBMCs), obtained when the disease was refractory, from a patient treated with antithyroid drugs. The chain combines TRBV28 with TRBJ2-7, with TRBD2 as a possible D gene (5 bases). This receptor was obtained from a woman between 35 and 50 years old with Graves disease. Written as DNA, the CDR3 is TGTGCCAGCAGTTTTCCGGGATCTTCCTACGAGCAGTACTTC. Translated, it gives CASSFPGSSYEQYF.